Listed here are 3 T cell receptor beta chains from one sample, sequenced in a study of vaccination and CD4 T cells after COVID-19 (dated by TCRdb to between 2021 and 2023). The treatment or condition tag for this specimen amounts to: roughly 10-day PBMC culture with coronavirus spike peptide pools or control peptides (ViraFEST assay). These receptors lack a known antigen. Library creation used PCR. Sequencing was carried out with an Illumina iSeq 100. TCR sequencing of DNA from cultured CD4+ T cells used the Oncomine TCR Beta short-read assay at the Johns Hopkins FTIC core. TCRdb handled the public reads itself, with Q25 trimming in fastp and clone calling in MiXCR, and kept productive beta chains. CDR3 protein sequences are deduplicated, and each keeps its most common genes and DNA. The sample profile shows about 11,000 distinct CDR3 sequences; 44% of them were found once. Roughly 7% of the sample rests with the top ten.

Sequencing used CD4+ T cells from blood, cultured in vitro. The receptors were gathered from a human donor who had recovered from COVID-19.

The CDR3 sequence: CASSQSRLLYEQYF. Written as DNA, the CDR3 is TGCGCCAGCAGCCAGAGTCGACTTTTGTACGAGCAGTACTTC. The chain couples TRBV10-1 to TRBJ2-7; D unresolved. Germline-derived CDR1 and CDR2 are WNHNN and SYGVQD (reference sequence). V lost 6 bases, J lost 4 bases, and 16 bases lay in between. This CDR3 is built from 14 residues.

The V call is TRBV5-1, the J call TRBJ2-3; 12 positions match TRBD1. Unmatched junction bases numbered 7, after V lost 4 bases and J lost 4 bases. The CDR3 spans 16 residues. The V gene's germline CDR1 is SGHRS and CDR2 YFSETQ. CDR3 sequence (DNA): TGCGCCAGCAGCCCATCCGGGACAGGGGGCGCAGATACGCAGTATTTT. It encodes CASSPSGTGGADTQYF.

This sequence joins TRBV2 and TRBJ2-3; no firm D call. This CDR3 contains 16 residues. Trimming removed 1 base from V and 2 bases from J, with 13 bases in between. Germline V gene lookup returns CDR1 SNHLY and CDR2 FYNNEI. The CDR3 region has the DNA TGTGCCAGCAGTGAAGGGCCCACCAGCCCCACAGATACGCAGTATTTT. Its translation: CASSEGPTSPTDTQYF.